Listed here are 27 T cell receptor beta chains from one sample, sequenced in a study of cytomegalovirus exposure and HLA in healthy donors (dated by TCRdb to 2016 to 2017). The method behind the library was the immunoSEQ multiplex PCR assay. The immuneACCESS repertoire file appears here via TCRdb, limited to in-frame rearrangements. These files lack a portion of the clones; in checked studies, under half of the deficit traces to unresolved V genes, and the cause of the others is not known. In this sample the table shows about 270,000 clones, approximately 83% of which occur a single time. The ten largest clonotypes hold more than 0.8% of the sample. Sequencing was done on a sample of PBMCs. The receptor set was obtained from a young woman in good health and CMV-seronegative.

V and J are TRBV4-1 and TRBJ2-1; TRBD1 is a possible D gene (7 bases). Germline CDR1 and CDR2: MGHRA and YSYEKL. This CDR3 region has 16 residues. Trimming pared 0 bases from V and 5 bases from J, leaving 14 bases between. CDR3 DNA: TGCGCCAGCAGCCAAGATCGGGGGACAGCTAACAATGAGCAGTTCTTC. Encoded protein: CASSQDRGTANNEQFF.

The gene calls are TRBV27 and TRBJ2-7; possibly TRBD2 for D (5 bases). This CDR3 has 13 residues. V was cut by 3 bases and J by 4 bases, with 10 bases left in between. CDR1 is MNHEY, CDR2 SMNVEV, per germline (reference sequence). The CDR3: CASSFQEDYEQYF. The CDR3 DNA reads as TGTGCCAGCAGTTTTCAGGAGGATTACGAGCAGTACTTC.

The chain carries TRBV7-2 and TRBJ2-3; the D gene is possibly TRBD1 (5 bases). CDR1 is SGHTA, CDR2 FQGNSA, per germline. V was trimmed by 6 bases and J by 4 bases, leaving 17 bases between them. The CDR3 sequence is 15 residues long. CDR3 nucleotide sequence: TGTGCCAGCAGTACCCGGCAGGGTGATTCAGATACGCAGTATTTT. Residues: CASSTRQGDSDTQYF. Looking up the rest from reference TRBV7-2 and TRBJ2-3 gives the full variable domain: GAGVSQSPSNKVTEKGKDVELRCDPISGHTALYWYRQSLGQGLEFLIYFQGNSAPDKSGLPSDRFSAERTGGSVSTLTIQRTQQEDSAVYLCASSTRQGDSDTQYFGPGTRLTVL.

The J gene is TRBJ1-1, the V gene TRBV6-1; tentatively, D is TRBD1 (5 bases). CDR3 size: 16 residues. Between the trimmed V and J ends, which lost 3 bases and 6 bases, there was a span of 20 bases. CDR1 is MNHNS, CDR2 SASEGT, per germline. CDR3 bases: TGTGCCAGCAGTGACCTAACCAGGGCCTTGCGCGCTGAAGCTTTCTTT. Residues: CASSDLTRALRAEAFF.

The chain is built from TRBV7-3 and TRBJ1-2, with D possibly being TRBD1 (5 bases). V lost 5 bases and J 2 bases, leaving 12 bases between the germline ends. CDR3 length equals 14 residues. Germline V gene sequence: CDR1 SGHTA, CDR2 FQGTGA. CDR3 region: CASSADGGNYGYTF. The CDR3 coding sequence is TGTGCCAGCAGCGCAGACGGGGGGAACTATGGCTACACCTTC.

The chain links TRBV6-5 to TRBJ2-3; a weak D match, TRBD1 (5 bases). The CDR3 is 12 residues long. Germline V gene sequence: CDR1 MNHEY, CDR2 SVGAGI. Trimming removed 6 bases from V and 5 bases from J, with 9 bases in between. The CDR3, as DNA: TGTGCCAGCAGAACAAGGGGAGATACGCAGTATTTT. Translating gives CASRTRGDTQYF.

This chain joins TRBV28 and TRBJ1-1; D might be TRBD1 (5 bases). Between the trimmed V and J ends, which lost 1 base and 8 bases, there was a span of 8 bases. CDR3 length equals 12 residues. The germline CDR1 and CDR2 sequences are MDHEN and SYDVKM. CDR3 amino acids: CASSLSDREAFF. DNA of the CDR3: TGTGCCAGCAGTTTATCAGACAGAGAAGCTTTCTTT.

The J gene is TRBJ1-1, the V gene TRBV7-9; 11 nucleotides match TRBD1. V lost 4 bases to trimming and J lost 6 bases; unmatched junction nucleotides: 4. This CDR3 has 14 residues. Per the germline V gene, CDR1 is SEHNR and CDR2 is FQNEAQ (reference sequence). CDR3 in DNA: TGTGCCAGCAGCTCTCGGGACAGGGGGTCTGAAGCTTTCTTT. As protein: CASSSRDRGSEAFF.

The V gene is TRBV11-2, the J gene TRBJ1-1; TRBD1 agrees at 8 bases. CDR3 length: 13 residues. Germline CDR1 is SGHAT and CDR2 is FQNNGV. V trimming: 5 bases; J trimming: 6 bases; junction bases outside the gene matches: 5. The CDR3 loop is CASSLGQGAEAFF. The DNA for the CDR3 is TGTGCCAGCAGCCTTGGACAGGGAGCTGAAGCTTTCTTT.

J is TRBJ1-1 and V is TRBV18, with D maybe TRBD1 (5 bases). Germline V gene sequence: CDR1 KGHSH, CDR2 LQKENI. Trimming took 2 bases from V and 1 from J, leaving 8 bases between them. This CDR3 has 14 amino acids. The CDR3 region is CASSPDRKNTEAFF. The CDR3 DNA reads as TGTGCCAGCTCACCAGACAGAAAGAACACTGAAGCTTTCTTT. Drawing the rest from reference TRBV18 and TRBJ1-1, the complete variable domain is NAGVMQNPRHLVRRRGQEARLRCSPMKGHSHVYWYRQLPEEGLKFMVYLQKENIIDESGMPKERFSAEFPKEGPSILRIQQVVRGDSAAYFCASSPDRKNTEAFFGQGTRLTVV.

This clone is a singleton in its sample. The V and J genes are TRBV7-9 and TRBJ1-2, with 8 bases lining up with TRBD1. The CDR3 is made up of 18 amino acids. CDR1 and CDR2 (germline): SEHNR, FQNEAQ (reference sequence). J was trimmed by 8 bases and V by 5 bases; bases with no gene match: 22. CDR3 in amino acids: CASSRWGTGSLNYGGYTF. CDR3 in DNA: TGTGCCAGCAGCCGATGGGGGACAGGTTCCCTTAACTATGGAGGCTACACCTTC.

This clone showed up just a few times. This sequence joins TRBV30 and TRBJ2-5; maybe TRBD2 (5 bases). Germline CDR1 reads GTSNPN; CDR2 reads SVGIG (reference sequence). CDR3 length equals 13 residues. Trimming pared 5 bases from V and 1 base from J, leaving 11 bases between. CDR3 in amino acids: CAWYKRRQETQYF. DNA of the CDR3: TGTGCCTGGTATAAGCGGCGCCAAGAGACCCAGTACTTC.

V is TRBV5-1 and J is TRBJ2-5; D is undetermined. The CDR3 spans 13 residues. CDR1 is SGHRS, CDR2 YFSETQ, per germline. Trimming pared 0 bases from V and 3 bases from J, leaving 6 bases between. CDR3 coding DNA: TGCGCCAGCAGCTTGGGTAGTGAAGAGACCCAGTACTTC. This translates into CASSLGSEETQYF.

The chain joins TRBV27 to TRBJ2-7, with TRBD2 matching 9 bases. Unmatched junction bases numbered 12, after V lost 6 bases and J lost 3 bases. CDR1 is MNHEY, CDR2 SMNVEV, per germline (reference sequence). The CDR3 runs to 16 residues. The CDR3 reads CASSPSAGGLVYEQYF. The CDR3, as DNA: TGTGCCAGCAGCCCTTCAGCGGGGGGCTTAGTCTACGAGCAGTACTTC.

The gene calls are TRBV18 and TRBJ2-3, with 10 bases matching TRBD1. Germline-derived CDR1 and CDR2 are KGHSH and LQKENI. This CDR3 region has 16 residues. Trimming cost V 6 bases and J 2 bases; bases outside gene matches: 8. The CDR3 bases are TGTGCCAGCTCCCCTTGGACAGGGGGAAACACAGATACGCAGTATTTT. Translating it yields CASSPWTGGNTDTQYF.

The CDR3 region has the DNA TGTGCCAGCAAATCGGATTCGGCAGCGTCGTACAATGAGCAGTTCTTC. Its translation is CASKSDSAASYNEQFF. V usage is TRBV2 and J usage is TRBJ2-1; D uncertain. V shed 7 bases and J shed 4 bases, with 20 bases lying between them. Germline CDR1 is SNHLY and CDR2 is FYNNEI. This CDR3 is built from 16 residues.

The rearrangement joins TRBV6-5 to TRBJ2-7; 8 bases match TRBD2. The V and J ends lost 0 bases and 2 bases, in that order; junction bases with no gene match: 6. Germline V gene sequence: CDR1 MNHEY, CDR2 SVGAGI. The CDR3 loop spans 16 amino acids. In DNA form, the CDR3 reads TGTGCCAGCAGTTACTCGAAAGGCGGGGGGACCTACGAGCAGTACTTC. Protein: CASSYSKGGGTYEQYF.

This sequence joins TRBV6-1 and TRBJ2-7; 8 nucleotides line up with TRBD1. V was pared by 0 bases and J by 2 bases, with 9 bases of the junction left unmatched. Germline values: CDR1 MNHNS, CDR2 SASEGT. The CDR3 contains 17 residues. CDR3 bases: TGTGCCAGCAGTGAAGCGTTTTTAGTGACAGGGGCCTACGAGCAGTACTTC. The encoded protein is CASSEAFLVTGAYEQYF.

The table lists this clone with a count of one. This chain uses TRBV11-2 with TRBJ1-1, with 7 bases fitting TRBD1. The CDR3 covers 14 residues. After removal of 2 bases from V and 6 bases from J, the junction contained 6 bases not matched to a gene. Per the germline V gene, CDR1 is SGHAT and CDR2 is FQNNGV. The DNA of the CDR3 is TGTGCCAGCAGCTTATGGGGGACAGAGGCTGAAGCTTTCTTT. Its translation: CASSLWGTEAEAFF.

The rearrangement joins TRBV7-2 to TRBJ2-3; a weak D match, TRBD1 (7 bases). This CDR3 comprises 13 residues. Between the trimmed V and J ends, which lost 3 bases and 4 bases, there was a span of 8 bases. Germline-derived CDR1 and CDR2 are SGHTA and FQGNSA. CDR3 region: CASSFRGADTQYF. The CDR3 DNA follows: TGTGCCAGCAGCTTCAGGGGGGCAGATACGCAGTATTTT.

The V gene is TRBV5-4, the J gene TRBJ2-1, with unresolved D. The ends were cut back, 4 bases at V and 8 bases at J, with 13 bases in the middle. The CDR3 is 13 residues long. In germline, CDR1 is SGHNT, CDR2 YYREEE (reference sequence). This CDR3 reads CASSTPAIYEQFF. The CDR3 DNA reads TGTGCCAGCAGCACCCCTGCGATCTATGAGCAGTTCTTC.

This chain connects TRBV6-1 to TRBJ1-1, with D unclear. This CDR3 comprises 13 residues. V lost 3 bases and J 6 bases, leaving 11 bases between the germline ends. Germline lookup yields CDR1 MNHNS and CDR2 SASEGT. CDR3 nucleotides: TGTGCCAGCAGTGACCGGGGAAGGGCTGAAGCTTTCTTT. Protein product: CASSDRGRAEAFF.

V is TRBV18 and J is TRBJ2-5, with a tentative D call TRBD1 (6 bases). Germline lookup yields CDR1 KGHSH and CDR2 LQKENI. CDR3 length: 13 amino acids. Between the trimmed V and J ends, which lost 4 bases and 2 bases, there was a span of 8 bases. CDR3 protein: CASSRTEQETQYF. The DNA of the CDR3 is TGTGCCAGCTCACGGACAGAACAAGAGACCCAGTACTTC. The full variable domain, in which reference TRBV18 and TRBJ2-5 provide the parts outside the CDR3, is NAGVMQNPRHLVRRRGQEARLRCSPMKGHSHVYWYRQLPEEGLKFMVYLQKENIIDESGMPKERFSAEFPKEGPSILRIQQVVRGDSAAYFCASSRTEQETQYFGPGTRLLVL.

The V and J genes are TRBV6-5 and TRBJ2-7, with 9 nucleotides matching TRBD1. Germline CDR1 reads MNHEY; CDR2 reads SVGAGI. V trimming: 6 bases; J trimming: 4 bases; junction bases outside the gene matches: 10. The CDR3 contains 15 residues. This CDR3 is CASSSDRGSSYEQYF. The CDR3 coding sequence is TGTGCCAGCAGCTCCGACAGGGGGTCGAGTTACGAGCAGTACTTC.

The chain couples TRBV30 to TRBJ2-7, with 9 bases identical to TRBD1. The trim removed 5 bases at V and 3 bases at J, leaving 5 bases unmatched. Germline lookup yields CDR1 GTSNPN and CDR2 SVGIG (reference sequence). This CDR3 spans 13 amino acids. The CDR3 DNA reads TGTGCCTGGCGGTGGGACAGGGTCTACGAGCAGTACTTC. It translates to CAWRWDRVYEQYF.

V usage is TRBV11-2 and J usage is TRBJ1-5; 8 bases align to TRBD1. CDR1 is SGHAT and CDR2 is FQNNGV in the germline V gene. This CDR3 region has 16 residues. J lost 0 bases, V lost 5 bases, and 6 bases had no gene match. The CDR3 loop reads CASSLGTGNSNQPQHF. The CDR3, as DNA: TGTGCCAGCAGCCTAGGGACAGGAAATAGCAATCAGCCCCAGCATTTT.

This chain connects TRBV10-1 to TRBJ1-1; 9 bases map to TRBD1. Trimming at V came to 5 bases and at J to 5 bases, leaving 9 bases not matched to a gene. The CDR3 covers 15 residues. Germline V gene lookup returns CDR1 WNHNN and CDR2 SYGVQD (reference sequence). CDR3 loop: CASSTADRGLTEAFF. In nucleotides, the CDR3 is TGCGCCAGCAGTACCGCGGACAGGGGTTTGACTGAAGCTTTCTTT.